The present T cell receptor (beta chain) was sequenced within a study of early T cells in non-severe SARS-CoV-2 infection (dated by TCRdb to the early 2020s). Regarding the research as a whole: Because TCR sequencing was done on bulk RNA from unsorted whole blood, the alpha and beta chains could not be paired. Overall results and qualifications from the work: VDJdb matching was skewed toward anti-spike CD8 responses and likely underestimated virus-specific expansions, missing private and CD4 specificities.

After removal of 5 bases from V and 0 bases from J, the junction retains 6 bases not matched to a gene. The CDR3 measures 16 amino acids from cysteine to phenylalanine. The entry retains the CDR3 DNA only, 48 bases that are in frame from base 1. The germline V gene (reference sequence) yields SGHKS for CDR1 and YYEKEE for CDR2. This clonotype appeared a few times. Its antigen is still unknown. No much larger clone exists at a distance of one base, and base qualities are not known. The method behind the library was 5' RACE. Sequencing was performed on a NextSeq 500. The TCR library protocol attached unique molecular identifiers to individual cDNA molecules to correct for sequencing error and PCR bias. TCR alpha and beta chains were both sequenced, and the abundances of alpha and beta sequences in each sample were closely correlated with each other. The study's own analysis went as follows. V gene, J gene and CDR3 annotation of TCR sequences was performed with Decombinator V4. TCRs were defined as expanded if a significant change between any two time points was detected under a Poisson model with p below 0.0001. TCR abundances were normalised to the total number of TCRs sequenced in each sample and reported as counts per million. TRAV1-2 paired with TRAJ12, TRAJ20 or TRAJ33 defined MAIT TCRs, while TRAV10 paired with TRAJ18 defined iNKT TCRs. VDJdb, accessed 1 November 2021, was searched for CMV, EBV and SARS-CoV-2 annotated TCRs, with TCRs annotated for multiple antigens excluded. TCRdb handled the public reads itself, with Q25 trimming in fastp and clone calling in MiXCR, and kept productive beta chains. Rows matching on CDR3 protein sequence are summarized as one entry with the most common DNA and genes. The authors' filters were not applied to this entry. The sample table contains 75,000 to 80,000 distinct CDR3 sequences; only one count was recorded for around 11% of them. About 11% of the sample is in the top ten clones.

Set within a cohort of healthcare workers in London, UK, this nested case-control study involved weekly PCR testing of nasopharyngeal swabs along with blood sampling. Healthcare workers were recruited between 23 and 31 March 2020, during the week of the UK lockdown, and were followed weekly for up to roughly 15 weeks. This sequence uses TRBV5-5 and TRBJ2-1, with TRBD1 identical over 9 junction bases. The clonotype originates from an adult who was a healthcare worker with PCR-confirmed SARS-CoV-2 infection or an uninfected control (not recorded which). The sample consisted of whole blood, taken at baseline. CDR3 sequence: CASRRRDRDSYNEQFF. The bases are TGTGCCAGCAGACGCCGGGACAGGGACTCCTACAATGAGCAGTTCTTC.